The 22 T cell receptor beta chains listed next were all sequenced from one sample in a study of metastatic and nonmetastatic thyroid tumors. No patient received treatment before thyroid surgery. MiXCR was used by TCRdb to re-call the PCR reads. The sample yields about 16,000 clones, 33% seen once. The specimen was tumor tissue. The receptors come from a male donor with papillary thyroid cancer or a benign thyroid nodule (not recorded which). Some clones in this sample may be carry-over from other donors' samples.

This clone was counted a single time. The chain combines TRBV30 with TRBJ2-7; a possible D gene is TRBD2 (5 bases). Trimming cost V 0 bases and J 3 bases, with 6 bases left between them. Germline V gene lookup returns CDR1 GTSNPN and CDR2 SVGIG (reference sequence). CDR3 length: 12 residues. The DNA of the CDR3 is TGTGCCTGGAGTGTACGGGGCTACGAGCAGTACTTC. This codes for CAWSVRGYEQYF. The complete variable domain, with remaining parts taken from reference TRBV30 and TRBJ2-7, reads SQTIHQWPATLVQPVGSPLSLECTVEGTSNPNLYWYRQAAGRGLQLLFYSVGIGQISSEVPQNLSASRPQDRQFILSSKKLLLSDSGFYLCAWSVRGYEQYFGPGTRLTVT.

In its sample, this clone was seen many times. Written as DNA, the CDR3 is TGCGCCAGCAGCCAAGACAAGGGGGCCGATACGCAGTATTTT. The encoded protein is CASSQDKGADTQYF. This chain connects TRBV4-1 to TRBJ2-3, with 7 bases matching TRBD1. The germline gives CDR1 MGHRA, CDR2 YSYEKL. The trim removed 0 bases at V and 6 bases at J, leaving 3 bases unmatched. This CDR3 has 14 amino acids.

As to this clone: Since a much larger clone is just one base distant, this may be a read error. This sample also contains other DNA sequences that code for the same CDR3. CDR3 protein: CASSTQGQNAGELFF. Here the CDR3 DNA reads TGCGCCAGCTCCACCCAGGGACAGAATGCCGGGGAGCTGTTTTTT. The V call is TRBV5-1, the J call TRBJ2-2, with TRBD1 matching over 7 bases. The CDR3 extends over 15 amino acids. The germline V gene has CDR1 SGHRS and CDR2 YFSETQ. Trimming removed 7 bases from V and 6 bases from J; junction bases left unmatched: 12. Variable domain in full (rest from reference TRBV5-1 and TRBJ2-2): KAGVTQTPRYLIKTRGQQVTLSCSPISGHRSVSWYQQTPGQGLQFLFEYFSETQRNKGNFPGRFSGRQFSNSRSEMNVSTLELGDSALYLCASSTQGQNAGELFFGEGSRLTVL.

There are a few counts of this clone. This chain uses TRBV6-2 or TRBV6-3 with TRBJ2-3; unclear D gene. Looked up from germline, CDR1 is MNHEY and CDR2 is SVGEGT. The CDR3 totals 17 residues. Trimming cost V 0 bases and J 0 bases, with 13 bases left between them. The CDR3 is CASSYSKEEPSTDTQYF. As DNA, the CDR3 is TGTGCCAGCAGTTACTCGAAAGAGGAGCCGAGCACAGATACGCAGTATTTT.

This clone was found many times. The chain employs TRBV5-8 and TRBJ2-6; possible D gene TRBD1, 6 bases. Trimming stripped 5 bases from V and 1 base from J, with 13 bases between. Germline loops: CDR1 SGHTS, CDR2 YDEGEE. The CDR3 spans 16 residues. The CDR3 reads CASSIGGYSGANVLTF. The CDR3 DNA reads TGTGCCAGCAGTATAGGGGGATATTCTGGGGCCAACGTCCTGACTTTC.

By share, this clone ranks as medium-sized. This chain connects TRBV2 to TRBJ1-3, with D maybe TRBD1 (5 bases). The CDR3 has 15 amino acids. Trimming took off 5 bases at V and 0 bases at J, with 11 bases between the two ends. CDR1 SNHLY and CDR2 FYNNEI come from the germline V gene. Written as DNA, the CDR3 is TGTGCCAGCAGTATCGACAGAGCCTCTGGAAACACCATATATTTT. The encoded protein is CASSIDRASGNTIYF.

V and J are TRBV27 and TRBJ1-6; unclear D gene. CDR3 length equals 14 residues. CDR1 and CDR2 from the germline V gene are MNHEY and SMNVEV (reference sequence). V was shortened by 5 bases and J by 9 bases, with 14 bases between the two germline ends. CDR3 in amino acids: CASSAGNPGSPLHF. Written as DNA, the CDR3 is TGTGCCAGCAGTGCCGGGAACCCTGGTTCACCCCTCCACTTT.

The CDR3 DNA follows: TGCAGTGCCAAGGGATACAGGGACTACGAGCAGTACTTC. Amino acids: CSAKGYRDYEQYF. The V call is TRBV20-1, the J call TRBJ2-7; a weak D match, TRBD1 (6 bases). The CDR3 loop spans 13 amino acids. Germline V gene data show CDR1 as DFQATT and CDR2 as SNEGSKA (reference sequence). V lost 6 bases, J lost 3 bases, and 15 bases lay in between.

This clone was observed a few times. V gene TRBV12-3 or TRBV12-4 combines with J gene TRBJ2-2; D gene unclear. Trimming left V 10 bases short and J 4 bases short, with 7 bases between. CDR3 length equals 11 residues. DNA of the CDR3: TGTGCCAACAGCCTCACCGGGGAGCTGTTTTTT. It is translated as CANSLTGELFF.

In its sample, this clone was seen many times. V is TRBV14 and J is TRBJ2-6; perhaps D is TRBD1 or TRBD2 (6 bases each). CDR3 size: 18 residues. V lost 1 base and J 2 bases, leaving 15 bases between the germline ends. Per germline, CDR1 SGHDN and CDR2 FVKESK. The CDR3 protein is CASSQVGAGLPGANVLTF. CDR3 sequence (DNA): TGTGCCAGCAGCCAAGTGGGGGCGGGATTACCTGGGGCCAACGTCCTGACTTTC.

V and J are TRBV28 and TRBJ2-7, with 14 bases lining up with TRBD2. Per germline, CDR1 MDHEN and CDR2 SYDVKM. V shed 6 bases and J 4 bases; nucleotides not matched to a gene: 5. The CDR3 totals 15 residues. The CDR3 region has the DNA TGTGCCAGCAGGAAGACTAGCGGGGGGGTTTACGAGCAGTACTTC. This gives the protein CASRKTSGGVYEQYF.

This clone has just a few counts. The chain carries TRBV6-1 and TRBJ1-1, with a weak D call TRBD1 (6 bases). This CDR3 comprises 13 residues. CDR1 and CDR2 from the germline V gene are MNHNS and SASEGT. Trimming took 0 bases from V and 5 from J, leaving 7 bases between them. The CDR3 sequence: CASSEARGTEAFF. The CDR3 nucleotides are TGTGCCAGCAGTGAAGCAAGGGGGACTGAAGCTTTCTTT.

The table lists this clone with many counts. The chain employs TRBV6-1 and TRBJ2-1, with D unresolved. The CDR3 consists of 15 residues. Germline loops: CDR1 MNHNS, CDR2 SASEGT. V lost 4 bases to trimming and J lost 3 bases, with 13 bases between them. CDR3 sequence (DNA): TGTGCCAGCAGTGTGGGCCTTCTGAGCTACAATGAGCAGTTCTTC. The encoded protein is CASSVGLLSYNEQFF.

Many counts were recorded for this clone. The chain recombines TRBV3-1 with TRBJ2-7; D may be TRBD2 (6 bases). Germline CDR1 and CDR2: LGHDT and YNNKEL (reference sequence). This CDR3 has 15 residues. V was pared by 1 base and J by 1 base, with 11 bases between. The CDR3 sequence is CASSQAPGRSYEQYF. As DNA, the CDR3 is TGTGCCAGCAGCCAAGCCCCGGGGAGGTCCTACGAGCAGTACTTC.

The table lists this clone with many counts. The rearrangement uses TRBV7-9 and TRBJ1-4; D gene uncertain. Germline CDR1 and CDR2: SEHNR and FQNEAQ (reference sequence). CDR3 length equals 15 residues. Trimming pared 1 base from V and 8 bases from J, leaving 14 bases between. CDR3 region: CASSLDGPPREKLFF. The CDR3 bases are TGTGCCAGCAGCTTAGATGGACCCCCGAGGGAAAAACTGTTTTTT.

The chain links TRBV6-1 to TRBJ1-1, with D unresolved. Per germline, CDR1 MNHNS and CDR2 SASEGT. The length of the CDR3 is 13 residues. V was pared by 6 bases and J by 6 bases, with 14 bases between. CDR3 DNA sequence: TGTGCCAGCAGAACCCAGAAGTACGCTGAAGCTTTCTTT. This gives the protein CASRTQKYAEAFF.

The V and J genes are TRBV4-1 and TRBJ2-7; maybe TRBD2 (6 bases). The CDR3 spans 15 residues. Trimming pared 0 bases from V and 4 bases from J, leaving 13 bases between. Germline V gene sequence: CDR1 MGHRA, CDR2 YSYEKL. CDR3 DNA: TGCGCCAGCAGCCAAGAAGGCGCGGGGACGTACGAGCAGTACTTC. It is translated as CASSQEGAGTYEQYF.

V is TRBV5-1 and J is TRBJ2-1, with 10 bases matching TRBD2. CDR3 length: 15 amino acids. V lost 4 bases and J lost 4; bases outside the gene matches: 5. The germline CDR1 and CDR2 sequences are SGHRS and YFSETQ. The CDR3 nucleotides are TGCGCCAGCAGCACCACTAGCGGGAATTACAATGAGCAGTTCTTC. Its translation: CASSTTSGNYNEQFF.

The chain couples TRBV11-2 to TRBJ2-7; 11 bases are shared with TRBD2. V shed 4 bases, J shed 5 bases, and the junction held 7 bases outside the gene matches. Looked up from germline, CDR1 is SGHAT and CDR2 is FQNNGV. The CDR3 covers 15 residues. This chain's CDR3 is CASSSDSLAGDEQYF. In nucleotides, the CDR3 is TGTGCCAGCAGCTCCGACTCACTAGCGGGAGACGAGCAGTACTTC.

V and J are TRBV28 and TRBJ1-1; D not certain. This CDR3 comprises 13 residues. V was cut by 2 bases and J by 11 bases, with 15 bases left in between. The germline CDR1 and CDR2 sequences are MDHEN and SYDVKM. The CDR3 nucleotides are TGTGCCAGCAGTTTAATAATTAGGGCGTTTGCTTTCTTT. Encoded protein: CASSLIIRAFAFF.

CDR3 sequence reads: CASSQDFAEQFF. The CDR3 DNA sequence: TGCGCCAGCAGCCAAGATTTTGCGGAGCAGTTCTTC. This chain uses TRBV4-1 with TRBJ2-1, with D hard to call. The V gene lost 0 bases and the J gene lost 10 bases, with 7 bases spanning the gap. Looked up from germline, CDR1 is MGHRA and CDR2 is YSYEKL. The CDR3 sequence is 12 residues long.

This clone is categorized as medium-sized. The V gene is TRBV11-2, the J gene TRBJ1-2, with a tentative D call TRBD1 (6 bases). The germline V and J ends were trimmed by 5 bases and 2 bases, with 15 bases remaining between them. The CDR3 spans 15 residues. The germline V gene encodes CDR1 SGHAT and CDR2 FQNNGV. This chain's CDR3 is CASSQGGTANYGYTF. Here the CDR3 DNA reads TGTGCCAGCAGCCAAGGGGGGACCGCGAACTATGGCTACACCTTC.